What follows are 14 T cell receptor beta chains derived from one specimen sequenced in a study of blood T cell repertoires in COVID-19. Sequencing was performed with immunoSEQ multiplex PCR; in TCRdb, only in-frame clones are kept and a portion is missing. Seen here are 100,000 to 150,000 clones, 65% to 90% observed once, and the top ten hold approximately 30%. Sample: peripheral blood. The receptors here all came from a woman aged 80 or older with acute or convalescent COVID-19.

The rearrangement joins TRBV7-9 to TRBJ1-1, with D possibly TRBD1 on 5 matching bases. CDR1 and CDR2 (germline): SEHNR, FQNEAQ (reference sequence). Trimming removed 8 bases from V and 7 bases from J, with 17 bases in between. This CDR3 is 13 amino acids long. The CDR3 bases are TGTGCCAGCGGTCTTTGGACCGGACATGAAGCTTTCTTT. Amino acid sequence: CASGLWTGHEAFF.

The V and J genes are TRBV7-9 and TRBJ2-1; D is undetermined. The germline CDR1 and CDR2 sequences are SEHNR and FQNEAQ (reference sequence). This CDR3 is 15 amino acids long. V was clipped by 1 base and J by 0 bases, with 7 bases between them. CDR3 coding DNA: TGTGCCAGCAGCTTAGGGTCCAGCTCCTACAATGAGCAGTTCTTC. This sequence encodes CASSLGSSSYNEQFF.

J is TRBJ2-5 and V is TRBV18; D unresolved. V lost 1 base and J lost 2, with 8 bases in between. Germline CDR1 is KGHSH and CDR2 is LQKENI. This CDR3 region has 14 residues. Here the CDR3 reads CASSPQRQQETQYF. The CDR3 DNA reads as TGTGCCAGCTCACCACAGAGGCAGCAAGAGACCCAGTACTTC.

This chain connects TRBV10-3 to TRBJ2-5; 9 nucleotides align to TRBD1. CDR1 ENHRY and CDR2 SYGVKD come from the germline V gene. The V segment lost 6 bases and the J segment 4 bases; nucleotides outside the gene matches: 3. CDR3 size: 13 residues. CDR3 sequence reads: CAIRGQGGETQYF. The CDR3, as DNA: TGTGCCATCAGGGGACAGGGCGGAGAGACCCAGTACTTC.

V is TRBV7-2 and J is TRBJ2-7, with a weak D call TRBD1 (5 bases). Trimming took 2 bases from V and 2 from J, leaving 16 bases between them. The CDR3 runs 16 residues. Germline CDR1 reads SGHTA; CDR2 reads FQGNSA. The CDR3 sequence is CASSLLSTGRTYEQYF. The CDR3 DNA sequence: TGTGCCAGCAGCTTACTCAGCACAGGCCGAACCTACGAGCAGTACTTC. Using reference TRBV7-2 and TRBJ2-7 for the parts outside the CDR3, the full variable domain is GAGVSQSPSNKVTEKGKDVELRCDPISGHTALYWYRQSLGQGLEFLIYFQGNSAPDKSGLPSDRFSAERTGGSVSTLTIQRTQQEDSAVYLCASSLLSTGRTYEQYFGPGTRLTVT.

The gene calls are TRBV11-3 and TRBJ2-1, with TRBD2 matching 8 bases. V lost 2 bases, J lost 9 bases, and 12 bases stayed unmatched. CDR1 is SGHNT, CDR2 YENEEA, per germline. The CDR3 extends over 16 amino acids. The CDR3 protein is CASSLFIGGGFGEQFF. Written as DNA, the CDR3 is TGTGCCAGCAGCTTATTTATCGGGGGGGGATTCGGTGAGCAGTTCTTC.

This clone was found once. This chain links TRBV2 with TRBJ2-5; 12 nucleotides agree with TRBD2. In germline, CDR1 is SNHLY, CDR2 FYNNEI. With 5 bases clipped from V and 3 bases from J, the junction kept 7 bases outside the gene matches. This CDR3 spans 16 amino acids. For the CDR3, the DNA is TGTGCCAGCAGTAAGATAAGACTAGCGGGGGAAGAGACCCAGTACTTC. Its protein product is CASSKIRLAGEETQYF.

The chain couples TRBV4-1 to TRBJ1-1; D remains ambiguous. This CDR3 spans 15 amino acids. V gave up 2 bases and J gave up 1 base, with 11 bases separating them. Germline V gene data show CDR1 as MGHRA and CDR2 as YSYEKL. The CDR3 reads CASSQPSNWNTEAFF. As DNA, the CDR3 is TGCGCCAGCAGCCAACCATCTAACTGGAACACTGAAGCTTTCTTT.

V gene TRBV5-1 combines with J gene TRBJ2-3; maybe TRBD2 (5 bases). There are 14 residues in the CDR3. Per germline, CDR1 SGHRS and CDR2 YFSETQ. The V end lost 0 bases, the J end lost 0 bases, and 5 bases lay between the germline ends. The CDR3 loop reads CASSLGRSTDTQYF. The CDR3 DNA reads as TGCGCCAGCAGCTTGGGGAGGAGCACAGATACGCAGTATTTT. The full variable domain, in which reference TRBV5-1 and TRBJ2-3 provide the parts outside the CDR3, is KAGVTQTPRYLIKTRGQQVTLSCSPISGHRSVSWYQQTPGQGLQFLFEYFSETQRNKGNFPGRFSGRQFSNSRSEMNVSTLELGDSALYLCASSLGRSTDTQYFGPGTRLTVL.

This rearrangement joins TRBV7-3 to TRBJ1-1, with D unresolved. Trimming pared 2 bases from V and 3 bases from J, leaving 7 bases between. The CDR3 has 13 residues. Looked up from germline, CDR1 is SGHTA and CDR2 is FQGTGA. CDR3 region: CASSLRSDTEAFF. The CDR3 nucleotides read TGTGCCAGCAGCTTACGGTCGGACACTGAAGCTTTCTTT.

V gene TRBV9 combines with J gene TRBJ2-5; 10 nucleotides match TRBD2. The trim removed 0 bases at V and 2 bases at J, leaving 4 bases unmatched. The CDR3 sequence is 16 residues long. Germline CDR1 reads SGDLS; CDR2 reads YYNGEE. The CDR3 spells CASSVGNSGGQETQYF. Here the CDR3 DNA reads TGTGCCAGCAGCGTAGGAAATAGCGGGGGGCAAGAGACCCAGTACTTC.

V gene TRBV2 combines with J gene TRBJ1-1; D perhaps matches TRBD1 (6 bases). In germline, CDR1 is SNHLY, CDR2 FYNNEI. V was trimmed by 8 bases and J by 3 bases, leaving 13 bases between them. The CDR3 totals 13 residues. This CDR3 is CASVQGQDTEAFF. CDR3 DNA sequence: TGTGCCAGCGTTCAGGGGCAGGACACTGAAGCTTTCTTT.

V and J are TRBV7-9 and TRBJ1-4; 10 positions match TRBD1. Unmatched junction bases numbered 11, after V lost 5 bases and J lost 8 bases. CDR1 is SEHNR, CDR2 FQNEAQ, per germline (reference sequence). The length of the CDR3 is 16 residues. The CDR3 region is CASSPVWTGGVEKLFF. The CDR3 bases are TGTGCCAGCAGCCCCGTCTGGACAGGGGGTGTCGAAAAACTGTTTTTT.

This rearrangement joins TRBV18 to TRBJ2-7, with 7 positions matching TRBD1. The CDR3 spans 13 residues. V was clipped by 4 bases and J by 4 bases; unmatched bases: 4. The germline gives CDR1 KGHSH, CDR2 LQKENI. The CDR3 sequence is CASSQGGLYEQYF. The DNA of the CDR3 is TGTGCCAGCTCACAAGGGGGCTTGTACGAGCAGTACTTC.